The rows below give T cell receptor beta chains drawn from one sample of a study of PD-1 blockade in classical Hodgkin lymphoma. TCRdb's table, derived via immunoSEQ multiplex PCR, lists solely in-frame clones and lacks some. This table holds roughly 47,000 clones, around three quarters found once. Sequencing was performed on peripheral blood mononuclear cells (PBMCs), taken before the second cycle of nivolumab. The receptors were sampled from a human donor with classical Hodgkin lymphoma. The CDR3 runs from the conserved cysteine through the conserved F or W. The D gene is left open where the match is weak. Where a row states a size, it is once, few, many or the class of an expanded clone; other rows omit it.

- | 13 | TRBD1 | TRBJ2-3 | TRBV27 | CASSLYYRTGEYF | TGTGCCAGCAGTTTATACTACCGGACAGGGGAGTATTTT
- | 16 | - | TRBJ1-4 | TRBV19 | CASSLSVGATNEKLFF | TGTGCCAGTAGTCTCAGTGTGGGTGCAACTAATGAAAAACTGTTTTTT
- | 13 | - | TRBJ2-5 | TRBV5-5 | CASKARVQETQYF | TGTGCCAGCAAAGCGAGAGTACAAGAGACCCAGTACTTC
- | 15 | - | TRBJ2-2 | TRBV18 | CASTTNTGDTGELFF | TGTGCCAGCACAACAAACACCGGTGACACCGGGGAGCTGTTTTTT
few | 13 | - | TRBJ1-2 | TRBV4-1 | CASSQVFGGGYTF | TGCGCCAGCAGCCAAGTCTTCGGGGGTGGCTACACCTTC
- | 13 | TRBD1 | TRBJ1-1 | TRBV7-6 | CASSLDRLTEAFF | TGTGCCAGCAGCCTGGACAGGCTCACTGAAGCTTTCTTT
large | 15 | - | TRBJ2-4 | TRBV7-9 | CASSITQGTKNIQYF | TGTGCCAGCAGCATTACACAGGGTACCAAAAACATTCAGTACTTC
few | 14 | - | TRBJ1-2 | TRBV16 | CASSQSIAGTIYTF | TGTGCCAGCAGCCAATCGATAGCAGGGACGATCTACACCTTC
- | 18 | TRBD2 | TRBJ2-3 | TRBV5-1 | CASSPPARLAGGADTQYF | TGCGCCAGCAGCCCACCGGCAAGGCTAGCGGGGGGGGCAGATACGCAGTATTTT
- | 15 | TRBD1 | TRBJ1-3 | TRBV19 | CASSIQGAGGNTIYF | TGTGCCAGTAGTATACAGGGGGCAGGTGGAAACACCATATATTTT
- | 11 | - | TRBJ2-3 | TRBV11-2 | CASSSAATQYF | TGTGCCAGCAGCTCCGCGGCTACGCAGTATTTT
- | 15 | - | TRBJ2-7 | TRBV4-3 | CASSQDRDLPYEQYF | TGCGCCAGCAGCCAAGATCGGGACTTACCCTACGAGCAGTACTTC
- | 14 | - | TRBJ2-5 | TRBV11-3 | CASRPQGLRETQYF | TGTGCCAGCAGGCCACAGGGTCTAAGGGAGACCCAGTACTTC
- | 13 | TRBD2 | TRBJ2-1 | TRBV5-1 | CASSLAGTSEQFF | TGCGCCAGCAGTTTAGCGGGGACTAGTGAGCAGTTCTTC
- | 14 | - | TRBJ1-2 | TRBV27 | CASSLSRTNYGYTF | TGTGCCAGCAGTTTATCTCGGACTAACTATGGCTACACCTTC
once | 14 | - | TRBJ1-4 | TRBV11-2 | CASSLDGGTWKLFF | TGTGCCAGCAGCTTAGATGGGGGGACCTGGAAACTGTTTTTT
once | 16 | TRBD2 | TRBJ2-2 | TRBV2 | CASSEGLAGGTGELFF | TGTGCCAGCAGTGAAGGACTAGCGGGGGGGACCGGGGAGCTGTTTTTT
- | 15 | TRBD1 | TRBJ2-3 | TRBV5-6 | CASSTTGETADTQYF | TGTGCCAGCAGCACGACAGGGGAGACCGCAGATACGCAGTATTTT
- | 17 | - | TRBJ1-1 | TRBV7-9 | CANQLPPHGEMNTEAFF | TGTGCCAACCAGCTTCCCCCACATGGAGAAATGAACACTGAAGCTTTCTTT
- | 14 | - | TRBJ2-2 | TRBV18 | CASSPRPITGELFF | TGTGCCAGCTCACCACGGCCGATCACCGGGGAGCTGTTTTTT
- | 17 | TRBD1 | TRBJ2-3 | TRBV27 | CASSPRDRGSLADTQYF | TGTGCCAGCAGTCCCCGGGACAGGGGTTCCCTCGCAGATACGCAGTATTTT
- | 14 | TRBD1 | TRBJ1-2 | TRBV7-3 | CASSSDRGLGGYTF | TGTGCCAGCAGCTCGGACAGGGGTCTCGGTGGCTACACCTTC
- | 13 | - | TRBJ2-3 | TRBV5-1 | CASSSWLADTQYF | TGCGCCAGCAGCTCTTGGTTGGCAGATACGCAGTATTTT
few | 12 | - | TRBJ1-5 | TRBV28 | CASSFLNQPQHF | TGTGCCAGCAGTTTCTTAAATCAGCCCCAGCATTTT
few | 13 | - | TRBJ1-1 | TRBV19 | CASSITGWTEAFF | TGTGCCAGTAGTATAACAGGGTGGACTGAAGCTTTCTTT
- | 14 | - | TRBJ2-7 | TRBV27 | CAGSSAPGPYEQYF | TGTGCCGGCAGTTCCGCTCCGGGCCCCTACGAGCAGTACTTC
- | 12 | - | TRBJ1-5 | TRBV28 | CASRSTVLPQHF | TGTGCCAGCAGATCCACAGTTCTGCCCCAGCATTTT
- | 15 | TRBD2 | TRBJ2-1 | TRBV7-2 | CASSWTSGTYNEQFF | TGTGCCAGCAGCTGGACTAGCGGAACATACAATGAGCAGTTCTTC
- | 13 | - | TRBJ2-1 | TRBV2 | CASSTNSYNEQFF | TGTGCCAGCAGCACAAACTCCTACAATGAGCAGTTCTTC
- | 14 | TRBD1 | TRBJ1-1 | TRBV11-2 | CASSLGQGSTEAFF | TGTGCCAGCAGCTTAGGACAGGGTAGCACTGAAGCTTTCTTT
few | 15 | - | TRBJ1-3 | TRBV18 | CASSPGRGSGNTIYF | TGTGCCAGCTCACCGGGCAGGGGCTCTGGAAACACCATATATTTT
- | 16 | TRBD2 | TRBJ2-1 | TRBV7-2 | CASRLDPGGVSDEQFF | TGTGCCAGCAGACTTGACCCGGGGGGGGTAAGCGATGAGCAGTTCTTC
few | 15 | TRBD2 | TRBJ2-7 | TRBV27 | CASSLGTSGSYEQYF | TGTGCCAGCAGTCTCGGGACTAGCGGGAGCTACGAGCAGTACTTC
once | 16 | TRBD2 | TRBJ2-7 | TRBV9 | CASSLQPTSGSYEQYF | TGTGCCAGCAGCCTCCAACCCACTAGCGGCTCCTACGAGCAGTACTTC
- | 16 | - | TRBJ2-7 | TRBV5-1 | CASSLAPTPGAGEQYF | TGCGCCAGCAGCTTGGCCCCAACCCCGGGGGCGGGTGAGCAGTACTTC
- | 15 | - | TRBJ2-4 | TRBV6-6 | CASSTPTETKNIQYF | TGTGCCAGCAGCACGCCCACAGAAACCAAAAACATTCAGTACTTC
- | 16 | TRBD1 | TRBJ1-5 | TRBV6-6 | CASSMTGGAQQSPQHF | TGTGCCAGCTCCATGACAGGGGGCGCACAGCAATCGCCCCAGCATTTT
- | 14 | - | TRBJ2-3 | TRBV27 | CASSLAGSTDTQYF | TGTGCCAGCAGTTTAGCCGGGAGCACAGATACGCAGTATTTT
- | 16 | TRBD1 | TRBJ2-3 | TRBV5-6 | CASSPRQGAWIDTQYF | TGTGCCAGCAGCCCTAGGCAGGGGGCGTGGATAGATACGCAGTATTTT
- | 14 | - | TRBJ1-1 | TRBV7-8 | CASSFPGPNTEAFF | TGTGCCAGCAGCTTTCCGGGTCCGAACACTGAAGCTTTCTTT
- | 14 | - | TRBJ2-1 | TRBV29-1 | CSVVGSLARNEQFF | TGCAGCGTTGTAGGTAGTCTAGCGAGGAATGAGCAGTTCTTC
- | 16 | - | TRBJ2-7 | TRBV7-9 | CASSLGIGTAAYEQYF | TGTGCCAGCAGCTTAGGAATTGGGACGGCCGCCTACGAGCAGTACTTC
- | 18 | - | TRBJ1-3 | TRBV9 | CASSVAGATEVSGNTIYF | TGTGCCAGCAGCGTAGCTGGCGCAACCGAGGTGTCTGGAAACACCATATATTTT
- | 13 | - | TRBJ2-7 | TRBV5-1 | CASSGAGLNEQYF | TGCGCCAGCAGCGGCGCGGGACTTAACGAGCAGTACTTC
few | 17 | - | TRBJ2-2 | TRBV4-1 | CASRQLDILAGTGELFF | TGCGCCAGCAGGCAACTGGATATTCTTGCCGGCACCGGGGAGCTGTTTTTT
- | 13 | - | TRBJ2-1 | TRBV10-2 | CASRRGSESTQFF | TGCGCCAGCAGGAGGGGGAGTGAGTCCACACAGTTCTTC
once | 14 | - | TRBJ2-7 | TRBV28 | CASSFDGGIYEQYF | TGTGCCAGCAGTTTCGACGGGGGAATTTACGAGCAGTACTTC
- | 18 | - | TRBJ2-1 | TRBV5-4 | CASSFGALVDRAYNEQFF | TGTGCCAGCAGCTTTGGTGCGTTAGTGGACCGGGCCTACAATGAGCAGTTCTTC
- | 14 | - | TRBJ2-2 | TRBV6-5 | CASSYSSEAGELFF | TGTGCCAGCAGTTACTCGAGTGAGGCGGGGGAGCTGTTTTTT
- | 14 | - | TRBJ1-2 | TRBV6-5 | CASRVRAHNYGYTF | TGTGCCAGCCGTGTCAGGGCCCATAACTATGGCTACACCTTC
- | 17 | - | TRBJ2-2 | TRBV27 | CASSLRRQRWGPGELFF | TGTGCCAGCAGTTTAAGGAGGCAGCGATGGGGTCCCGGGGAGCTGTTTTTT
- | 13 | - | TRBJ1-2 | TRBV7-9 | CASSVDGNYGYTF | TGTGCCAGCAGCGTGGACGGAAACTATGGCTACACCTTC
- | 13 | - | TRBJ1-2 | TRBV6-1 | CASRETVNYGYTF | TGTGCCAGCAGGGAGACAGTTAACTATGGCTACACCTTC